The text below deals with one T cell receptor beta chain. Its binding antigen is unknown. Base quality data are lacking; no much larger clone is found one base away. V sheds 8 bases and J sheds 6 bases, leaving 17 bases between their ends. CDR1 MDHEN and CDR2 SYDVKM were looked up in the germline V gene. The CDR3 has 13 amino acids, counting the end cysteine and phenylalanine. CDR3 DNA only is kept here, 39 bases in frame from base 1. The CDR3 regions of human TCRbeta chains were subjected to immunosequencing. The authors' analysis ran thus. TCRs in the repertoires were compared against a reference library of SARS-CoV-2-specific TCRs that had been generated with the MIRA antigen-specificity platform. Breadth was defined as the fraction of unique TCRs that were SARS-CoV-2-associated. Depth was defined as the fraction of total T cells that were SARS-CoV-2-associated. Each spike-specific TCR was assigned to its reactive spike region and to a CD4 or CD8 class using the MIRA data. Log10-transformed breadth and depth values were compared by one-way ANOVA with Sidak's multiple comparisons tests. TCRdb obtained this table from immuneACCESS and retained in-frame rearrangements with V and J assigned. These tables miss some clones; where compared with another copy, unresolved V genes account for less than half of the shortfall, and the remainder is unexplained. V, J and clone size were drawn from that table, and D and trimming were deduced from the DNA. Present in this sample are 140,000 or so clones, over 85% of which were seen just once. The top ten constitute 1.7% of the sample.

These data are taken from a study of T cell responses to AZD1222 COVID-19 vaccine (dated by TCRdb to the early 2020s). Background on the whole study: AZD1222 recipients whose second dose came at about 4 weeks and those whose second dose came at about 12 weeks were combined into one group, since spike-specific TCR depth and breadth did not differ between the two schedules. Trial participants were enrolled into age subgroups of 18-55, 56-69 and 70-plus years, which contained roughly 150, 30 and 60 TCR-sequenced participants, respectively. TCR sequencing covered about 230 trial participants: 200 to 210 given two doses of AZD1222 and 26 given two doses of MenACWY control vaccine.

Results and caveats for the whole study, not just this receptor: CD4 TCRs associated with the vaccine covered the entire spike protein, and the dominant responses were in regions 160-218 and 743-854. No day 14 peak-response samples were available, so repertoires were characterized only after the peak T cell response. A significant rise in spike-specific TCR breadth and depth was observed after two AZD1222 doses relative to day 0 and relative to MenACWY recipients. Conclusions about previously exposed vaccinees are limited because only 5 or 6 AZD1222 recipients were SARS-CoV-2 seropositive at baseline. Participants were mostly white British, with more females than males. The authors suggested clonal diversity may have been underestimated. Nearly half of unique spike-specific TCRs reportedly recognized epitopes outside regions mutated in the B.1.351 and B.1.1.7 variants. In the small 56-69-year group, the increase in depth fell short of significance, most likely because of low power.

Taken with the paper, the label for time point translates to: baseline before first vaccination. Samples from vaccinated people were obtained from the UK trials COV001 and COV002, which included a single-blind randomized controlled phase 2/3 trial of AZD1222 (ChAdOx1 nCoV-19) in healthy adults. For TCRbeta chain sequencing, PBMC samples were collected from trial participants at day 0 and at day 28 after the second dose. The receptor was isolated from an adult in good health. The sample in question was peripheral blood, obtained on day 0 of AZD1222 vaccination. The chain uses TRBV28 and TRBJ2-7; the D gene assignment is ambiguous. The CDR3 protein is CASDNPPAGEQYF. Here is the DNA: TGTGCCAGCGACAATCCCCCGGCCGGCGAGCAGTACTTC.